This T cell receptor beta chain comes out of a study of blood T cells in healthy people across ages. The CDR3 runs 15 residues. In germline, CDR1 is LGHNA, CDR2 YSLEER. Isolation of PBMCs gave at least 6.5 million cells per sample. PCR was performed a second time for roughly 7 to 11 cycles using a sample-barcoded 5' primer and a J-beta primer mix. TCRdb called the 5' RACE reads again in MiXCR, with one record for every CDR3 protein. Of over 950,000 distinct CDR3 sequences listed, 45% to 60% are singletons. The specimen sequenced was blood. V is TRBV4-3 and J is TRBJ2-7; weak D call: TRBD2 (7 bases). The DNA matches TRBJ2-5 better at its end, which makes the J call doubtful. The source is a woman aged 55-70 years in good health. CDR3 DNA sequence: TGCGCCAGCAGCCAAGGGACTAGGGGGGTGGAGACCCAGTACTTC. Its protein is CASSQGTRGVETQYF.